Many counts were recorded for the clone carrying this T cell receptor beta chain. The antigen remains undetermined. The data belong to a study of early T cells in non-severe SARS-CoV-2 infection. In the study overall: Chains were unpaired, as sequencing was done on bulk RNA from unsorted whole blood. Study observations and caveats: VDJdb matching favored anti-spike CD8 responses, missing private and CD4 specificities.

The protocol attached unique molecular identifiers to individual cDNA molecules. TCRdb ran MiXCR on the 5' RACE reads and lists one entry per CDR3 protein. The sample has about 26,000 distinct CDR3 sequences; approximately 4.1% are singletons. Germline loops: CDR1 ENHRY, CDR2 SYGVKD. The V gene end was trimmed by 5 bases and the J gene end by 4 bases; junction bases not matched to a gene: 3. The CDR3 runs 13 residues. This chain joins TRBV10-3 and TRBJ1-2; 8 bases are a match to TRBD1. This TCR was recovered from an adult who was a healthcare worker with PCR-confirmed SARS-CoV-2 infection or an uninfected control (not recorded which). The sample comprised whole blood. In nucleotides, the CDR3 is TGTGCCATCAGTCGGACAGGGCCCTATGGCTACACCTTC. It codes for CAISRTGPYGYTF.